Listed below are T cell receptor beta chains from one sample, sequenced in a study of blood T cell repertoires in COVID-19. Assay: immunoSEQ multiplex PCR; the TCRdb copy retains only in-frame clones and omits some. This sample has 100,000 or so clones, with around 92% found just once. Sequenced input: peripheral blood. All receptors come from a man aged 18 to 29 with acute or convalescent COVID-19. Each CDR3 is given with its conserved first and last residue. The D gene is left open where the match is weak. Clone size is not always given. Where it is, it says once, few, many or a class for expanded clones.

cdr3_nt | cdr3_aa | j_call | d_call | v_call | clone_size
TGTGCCAGCAGCTTAGACTCGACAGGGTTCCCCGGGGAGCTGTTTTTT | CASSLDSTGFPGELFF | TRBJ2-2 | TRBD1 | TRBV11-3 | -
TGTGCCAGCAGCCAAGACACAGGGAAAGAGACCCAGTACTTC | CASSQDTGKETQYF | TRBJ2-5 | - | TRBV14 | -
TGCGCCAGCAGCCGTATAGGGACAGGCAGCTCCTACGAGCAGTACTTC | CASSRIGTGSSYEQYF | TRBJ2-7 | TRBD1 | TRBV5-1 | -
TGCAGCGTCAGCAGGGGTAATAGCTACACCTTC | CSVSRGNSYTF | TRBJ1-2 | - | TRBV29-1 | -
TGTGCCAGCAGCTTAGATCGGACAGGGGTACCCTATGGCTACACCTTC | CASSLDRTGVPYGYTF | TRBJ1-2 | TRBD1 | TRBV11-2 | once
TGTGCCAGCAGCCCAAGCGGGAGGACCTCTGGGGCCAACGTCCTGACTTTC | CASSPSGRTSGANVLTF | TRBJ2-6 | TRBD2 | TRBV7-6 | -
TGTGCCACCAGTGTGGGGGAAGCGGGAGCACGGTATGAGCAGTTCTTC | CATSVGEAGARYEQFF | TRBJ2-1 | TRBD2 | TRBV24-1 | -
TGTGCCAGCAGCTTAGGAGTCTATAATGAAAAACTGTTTTTT | CASSLGVYNEKLFF | TRBJ1-4 | - | TRBV11-2 | -
TGTGCCAGTAGTTCCCGGGACAGGGGTATCAACACTGAAGCTTTCTTT | CASSSRDRGINTEAFF | TRBJ1-1 | TRBD1 | TRBV19 | once
TGCGCCAGCAGCCCTGGGACAGGGGCCTCTGGAAACACCATATATTTT | CASSPGTGASGNTIYF | TRBJ1-3 | TRBD1 | TRBV5-1 | -
TGTGCCAGCAGCTTCTCTAGCGGGGTAAGCTACGAGCAGTACTTC | CASSFSSGVSYEQYF | TRBJ2-7 | TRBD2 | TRBV9 | -
TGTGCCAGCAGCCTGGACAGGGGGAGATCACCCCTCCACTTT | CASSLDRGRSPLHF | TRBJ1-6 | TRBD1 | TRBV7-2 | -
TGCGCCAGCAGCCCCCAGGGGACAGCTTACAATGAGCAGTTCTTC | CASSPQGTAYNEQFF | TRBJ2-1 | TRBD1 | TRBV5-1 | -
TGTGCCAGCAGCGTAGTGGACAGGATTAACACTGAAGCTTTCTTT | CASSVVDRINTEAFF | TRBJ1-1 | TRBD1 | TRBV9 | -
TGTGCCAGCAAGACTAGCGGGAGTAATAGCTACAATGAGCAGTTCTTC | CASKTSGSNSYNEQFF | TRBJ2-1 | TRBD2 | TRBV2 | -
TGCGCCAGCAGCTCAGGATCTAGCGTCACTGAAGCTTTCTTT | CASSSGSSVTEAFF | TRBJ1-1 | - | TRBV5-1 | -
TGTGCCAGCTCACCTCCACAGGGATTTAGCACAGATACGCAGTATTTT | CASSPPQGFSTDTQYF | TRBJ2-3 | - | TRBV18 | medium-sized
TGTGCCAGTAGACAGGGGGAAACCTACGAGCAGTACTTC | CASRQGETYEQYF | TRBJ2-7 | TRBD1 | TRBV19 | -
TGTGCCAGCAGCTTAAGGCTAGCGGGTGGCTCCTACAATGAGCAGTTCTTC | CASSLRLAGGSYNEQFF | TRBJ2-1 | TRBD2 | TRBV11-3 | -
TGTGCCAGTAGGCCGGGACTAGCAACCAATGAGCAGTTCTTC | CASRPGLATNEQFF | TRBJ2-1 | TRBD2 | TRBV19 | -
TGTGCCAGCAGCACGGACAGGGGGCCCTACAATGAGCAGTTCTTC | CASSTDRGPYNEQFF | TRBJ2-1 | TRBD1 | TRBV11-2 | -
TGTGCCAGTATTCGGATGACAGGGCACACTGAAGCTTTCTTT | CASIRMTGHTEAFF | TRBJ1-1 | TRBD1 | TRBV19 | -
TGTGCCAGCAGCATAAGCGGCTATGGCTACACCTTC | CASSISGYGYTF | TRBJ1-2 | - | TRBV9 | -
TGTGCCAGCAGCTTAGAGGAGTTGGGACAGGCTTTATTC | CASSLEELGQALF | TRBJ1-2 | TRBD1 | TRBV7-9 | -
TGTGCTAGTGGTACCCTGACTGGTAACACTGAAGCTTTCTTT | CASGTLTGNTEAFF | TRBJ1-1 | - | TRBV12-5 | -
TGTGCCAGCAGCCTGCGGACAGGGGATCTAGGGGAGACCCAGTACTTC | CASSLRTGDLGETQYF | TRBJ2-5 | TRBD1 | TRBV9 | -
TGCGCCAGCAGCCCGGACAGGGAGAATCAGCCCCAGCATTTT | CASSPDRENQPQHF | TRBJ1-5 | TRBD1 | TRBV4-1 | -
TGTGCCAGTACCTCTGGGGGGTACTCTGGAAACACCATATATTTT | CASTSGGYSGNTIYF | TRBJ1-3 | - | TRBV19 | -
TGTGCCAGCAGCCGCCCCGGTCTAAACACCGGGGAGCTGTTTTTT | CASSRPGLNTGELFF | TRBJ2-2 | - | TRBV7-6 | -
TGTGCCAGTGCAGGAAGGGGTTGGGACACTGAAGCTTTCTTT | CASAGRGWDTEAFF | TRBJ1-1 | - | TRBV19 | -
TGTGCCAGCTCTACAACGGGATCACCCCTCCACTTT | CASSTTGSPLHF | TRBJ1-6 | - | TRBV18 | -
TGTGCCAGCAGCTTCCTAGGTAGGTTGAACACTGAAGCTTTCTTT | CASSFLGRLNTEAFF | TRBJ1-1 | - | TRBV5-5 | -
TGTGCCAGCAGTTACTTGAACTTACTAAACACCGGGGAGCTGTTTTTT | CASSYLNLLNTGELFF | TRBJ2-2 | - | TRBV6-5 | -
TGCAGCGTTAGAAACCCCGGGACAGGGGGGAATGAGCAGTTCTTC | CSVRNPGTGGNEQFF | TRBJ2-1 | TRBD1 | TRBV29-1 | once